This T cell receptor (beta chain) was sequenced for a study of shared clonotypes between healthy human individuals (dated by TCRdb to between 2020 and 2021). A note on the overall study: The cohort comprised a couple of women and a few men aged 18 to 49 years. For each donor, three plates each were used for CD4 naive and CD4 memory, two plates were used for CD8 naive, and one plate was used for CD8 memory. The study deeply sequenced blood TCR repertoires of about 5 healthy adults to estimate repertoire size and the extent of clonotype sharing between individuals. To increase sequencing depth and limit assay-specific biases, TCR repertoire library preparation and sequencing were carried out by different laboratories using diverse techniques. Each donor's leukapheresis produced roughly between roughly 0.85 and 9.5 billion PBMCs. The full study reports these points: Compared with non-shared clonotypes, the clonotypes found in all four sorted-subset donors had higher generation probabilities. Even with the large sequencing depth, rarefaction of the sorted-subset datasets indicated that sequencing was incomplete. Based on pairwise subsampling, the degree of clonotype sharing among donors was expected to be affected by sequencing depth. Sharing across a handful of donors was observed for roughly 5.4% of naive CD4, about 4% of naive CD8, 2% to 2.5% of memory CD4, and about 0.4% of memory CD8 clonotypes. Naive subsets generally had larger estimated clonotype richness than memory subsets did. Because the study included only a small number of donors, the genetic and exposure-history diversity represented was limited. Sampling was limited to blood, and TCR repertoires in tissue likely differ from TCR repertoires in blood.

Using the deep immunoSEQ assay, TCR CDR3 regions were amplified from genomic DNA by multiplex PCR. For each cell subset, the extracted genomic DNA was distributed evenly across all wells of several immunoSEQ 96-well plates, and each plate served as one replicate. For sorted subsets, each replicate PCR was loaded with roughly 200 ng genomic DNA, equivalent to about 33,000 T cell genomes. Purified libraries were measured with a Qubit 3.0 fluorometer, size-checked on a Bioanalyzer 2100, and measured again with the KAPA Library Quantification kit. Each immunoSEQ 96-well plate was sequenced on its own single-read 150-cycle Illumina NextSeq 550 flow cell. As for the original processing: Because only junctional sequences without quality scores were contained in the immunoSEQ output, filtering matching that applied to full-length reads could not be performed. Sequences were annotated with PyIR, a Python wrapper for IgBLAST v1.9, and V/J genes and CDR3 were assigned using IMGT germline references. Any read was removed if the V/J assignment was weak (E-value above 1e-6), the CDR3 was missing, or the read contained stop codons, out-of-frame junctions, or ambiguous translated residues. A V3J clonotype was defined by an identical inferred V gene, J gene, and CDR3 amino acid sequence. The percentage overlap between two repertoires was calculated by dividing the number of shared unique clonotypes by the size of the smaller repertoire. Three approaches were used to assess repertoire richness: RTK rarefaction, the Chao1 estimator, and Recon v2.1 estimates of unobserved clonotypes. For all TCRbeta clonotypes obtained by the gDNA method from several donors, generation probabilities were computed with OLGA. This immuneACCESS table, as held by TCRdb, lists in-frame sequences with V and J called but not all clones. Of the missing ones, under half trace to an unresolved V gene in checked studies; the others have no known cause. That table is the source of V, J and clone size, and D and trimming were worked out from the DNA. This sample gives more than 500,000 clones in total; around 95% of them show up just once. The top ten constitute 0.05% to 0.07% of the sample.

Donors were healthy HIV-negative adults with no recently reported acute infections or vaccinations. Only Caucasian adults living in Nashville, Tennessee, USA were represented among the donors. CD4+ T cells were enriched through magnetic negative selection, after which naive cells were positively selected on CD45RA and the remaining negative fraction served as the memory subset. Blood was collected by leukapheresis, and PBMCs were isolated by Ficoll-Histopaque density gradient centrifugation and then cryopreserved in liquid nitrogen vapor phase. Analytical flow cytometry was used to check the purity and quantity of each magnetically sorted T cell population. Genomic DNA was isolated from every sorted fraction and measured by UV absorbance on a Nanodrop 2000c. On this clone itself: It lacks a known antigen. No much larger clonotype is one base removed from it; base qualities were not supplied.

From the germline V gene (reference sequence), CDR1 is SEHNR and CDR2 is FQNEAQ. The CDR3 covers 16 residues, taking in both the cysteine and the phenylalanine. The sequence is cut down to CDR3 DNA, 48 bases in frame from base 1. Germline trimming: 7 bases from V, 7 bases from J; junction bases outside gene matches: 15. Sequenced: naive CD4+ T cells sorted from blood. According to the study, the label for this sample's cell subset or site signals: CD45RA+ positively selected. The chain employs TRBV7-9 and TRBJ2-1; TRBD1 lines up with 8 middle nucleotides. The TCR was taken from a woman aged 25 to 39 in good health. The CDR3: CASTPLWTQGANEQFF. The sequenced DNA is TGTGCCAGCACCCCCTTGTGGACCCAGGGGGCGAATGAGCAGTTCTTC.